The table lists the clone carrying this T cell receptor beta chain with many counts. Its antigen is unknown. Purified naive CD4+ T cells were depleted of CD25+ Tregs. Study-level findings and limits: Tumor memory CD4+ T cell TCR gene usage clustered with blood and lymph node memory CD4+ cells and lymph node naive CD4+ cells. Tumor Tregs overlapped most with tumor, then blood, naive CD4+ cells. The larger-cohort validation was restricted to a single TCR beta V-J rearrangement rather than whole repertoires.

A single record per CDR3 protein comes from TCRdb applying MiXCR to the 5' RACE reads. The profile shows roughly 50,000 distinct CDR3 sequences, about 15% of them singletons. This TCR derives from a female donor with breast cancer. Sequenced: naive CD4+ T cells sorted from blood. Sample subset: naive CD4+ T cells, CD4+CD45RA+CD25-.

CDR3 region: CASSFGTGSYNEQFF. The DNA for the CDR3 is TGCGCCAGCAGCTTCGGGACAGGGAGTTACAATGAGCAGTTCTTC. This chain uses TRBV5-1 with TRBJ2-1; TRBD1 aligns across 9 bases. Germline V lookup: CDR1 SGHRS, CDR2 YFSETQ. This CDR3 has 15 amino acids. V dropped 2 bases and J dropped 4; count of bases not matched to a gene: 4.